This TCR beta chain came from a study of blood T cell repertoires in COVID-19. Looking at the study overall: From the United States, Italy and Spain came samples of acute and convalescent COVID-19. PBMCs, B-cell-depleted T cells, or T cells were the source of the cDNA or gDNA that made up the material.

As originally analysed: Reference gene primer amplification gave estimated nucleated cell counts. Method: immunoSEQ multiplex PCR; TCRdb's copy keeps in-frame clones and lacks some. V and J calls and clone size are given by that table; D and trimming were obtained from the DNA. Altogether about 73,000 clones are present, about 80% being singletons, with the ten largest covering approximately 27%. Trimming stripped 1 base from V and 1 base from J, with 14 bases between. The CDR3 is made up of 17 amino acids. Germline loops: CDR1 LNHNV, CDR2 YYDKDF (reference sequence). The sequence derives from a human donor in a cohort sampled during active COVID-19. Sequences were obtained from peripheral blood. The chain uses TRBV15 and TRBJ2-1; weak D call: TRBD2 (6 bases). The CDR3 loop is CATSRGAGLASYNEQFF. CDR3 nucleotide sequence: TGTGCCACCAGCAGAGGAGCGGGTTTGGCGTCCTACAATGAGCAGTTCTTC. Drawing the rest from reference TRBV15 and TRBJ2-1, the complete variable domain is DAMVIQNPRYQVTQFGKPVTLSCSQTLNHNVMYWYQQKSSQAPKLLFHYYDKDFNNEADTPDNFQSRRPNTSFCFLDIRSPGLGDTAMYLCATSRGAGLASYNEQFFGPGTRLTVL.